The clone carrying this T cell receptor beta chain was recorded only once. Its target is not known. The data originate from a study of shared clonotypes between healthy human individuals. TCRdb keeps only in-frame clones here, not all; method: immunoSEQ multiplex PCR. The sample contains about 1.1 million clones, 75% to 80% of which appear only once. This CDR3 contains 16 residues. After removal of 4 bases from V and 9 bases from J, the junction contained 14 bases not matched to a gene. Germline V gives CDR1 SGHTA, CDR2 FQGNSA. The study's findings and limits: Generally, estimated richness proved larger in naive subsets than it did in memory subsets. Some clonotypes were shared by all four sorted-subset donors, while others were not shared. The non-shared ones had lower generation probabilities than the shared ones.

Material for sequencing was memory CD4+ T cells from PBMCs. Subset defined: CD45RA-negative fraction. The rearrangement joins TRBV7-2 to TRBJ2-1, with TRBD2 identical over 8 bases. The sequence was obtained from a young man in good health. Some clones in this sample may be carry-over from other donors' samples. CDR3 sequence reads: CASSSGLASSLGEQFF. For the CDR3, the DNA is TGTGCCAGCAGCTCTGGACTAGCCTCATCTCTTGGTGAGCAGTTCTTC.